What follows are 22 T cell receptor beta chains derived from one specimen sequenced in a study of CD8+CD57+ T cells in acquired aplastic anemia. Investigators profiled TCR beta VDJ and CDR3 from genomic DNA template. A single record per CDR3 protein comes from TCRdb applying MiXCR to the reads. The profile shows some 200,000 distinct CDR3 sequences, less than 60% of them singletons. Those patients picked for sequencing had displayed CD8+CD57+ cell expansion on flow cytometry. The material sequenced was sorted CD4+, CD8+, or CD8+CD57+ T cells (not recorded which) from PBMCs. These receptors originate from a human donor with aplastic anemia.

This clonotype was counted at least ten times. This chain uses TRBV7-3 with TRBJ2-1; D gene ambiguous. The CDR3 has 15 amino acids. Germline V gene lookup returns CDR1 SGHTA and CDR2 FQGTGA. Trimming cost V 5 bases and J 6 bases, with 17 bases left between them. The CDR3 loop is CASSVAPLTFNEQFF. CDR3 DNA: TGTGCCAGCAGCGTAGCCCCTTTGACATTCAATGAGCAGTTCTTC. The entire variable domain, with the rest obtained from reference TRBV7-3 and TRBJ2-1, is as follows: GAGVSQTPSNKVTEKGKYVELRCDPISGHTALYWYRQSLGQGPEFLIYFQGTGAADDSGLPNDRFFAVRPEGSVSTLKIQRTERGDSAVYLCASSVAPLTFNEQFFGPGTRLTVL.

This chain connects TRBV19 to TRBJ2-1; TRBD2 matches at 10 bases. With V trimmed by 3 bases and J by 13 bases, 3 bases remained unmatched. Germline values: CDR1 LNHDA, CDR2 SQIVND (reference sequence). The CDR3 is made up of 12 amino acids. CDR3 amino acids: CASSITSGIQFF. CDR3 DNA sequence: TGTGCCAGTAGTATTACTAGCGGGATACAGTTCTTC.

The chain uses TRBV12-3 or TRBV12-4 and TRBJ1-5; D not resolved. The CDR3 length is 12 residues. V shed 5 bases and J shed 8 bases, with 10 bases lying between them. In DNA, the CDR3 is TGTGCCAGCAGTCCGAACTGGAAGCCCCAGCATTTT. Protein product: CASSPNWKPQHF.

In DNA form, the CDR3 reads TGCAGCGTTACAATCTCCTACGAGCAGTACTTC. It specifies CSVTISYEQYF. The chain has TRBV29-1 and TRBJ2-7, with D unclear. Germline V CDR1 and CDR2: SQVTM, ANQGSEA. The CDR3 totals 11 residues. V was pared by 5 bases and J by 0 bases, with 5 bases between.

At least ten counts were recorded for this clonotype. The CDR3 loop reads CASSTGTGRGNQPQHF. As DNA, the CDR3 is TGTGCCAGCAGCACCGGGACAGGGAGAGGCAATCAGCCCCAGCATTTT. This rearrangement joins TRBV7-2 to TRBJ1-5; 9 bases agree with TRBD1. This CDR3 has 16 residues. V was clipped by 5 bases and J by 2 bases; unmatched bases: 7. Germline lookup yields CDR1 SGHTA and CDR2 FQGNSA.

This clonotype has at least ten counts. V and J are TRBV7-9 and TRBJ1-4; 7 bases agree with TRBD1. The CDR3 spans 15 residues. V lost 5 bases to trimming and J lost 0 bases; unmatched junction nucleotides: 3. The germline V gene has CDR1 SEHNR and CDR2 FQNEAQ (reference sequence). CDR3 DNA: TGTGCCAGCAGCCGGGGACAGTCAACTAATGAAAAACTGTTTTTT. Its protein is CASSRGQSTNEKLFF.

This clonotype was detected many times. The chain recombines TRBV24-1 with TRBJ2-5; D might be TRBD1 (6 bases). The V end lost 10 bases, the J end lost 1 base, and 18 bases lay between the germline ends. Germline lookup yields CDR1 KGHDR and CDR2 SFDVKD. The CDR3 covers 15 residues. The CDR3: CATSSRDTPQETQYF. CDR3 coding DNA: TGTGCCACAAGCAGTAGGGACACACCCCAAGAGACCCAGTACTTC.

This clonotype was observed a few times. J is TRBJ2-7 and V is TRBV6-1; D is uncertain. The CDR3 has 15 amino acids. Trimming removed 6 bases at V and 7 bases at J, with 22 bases between. Germline V lookup: CDR1 MNHNS, CDR2 SASEGT. The CDR3 coding sequence is TGTGCCAGCAGCTTCCGTCCGACGGCTTTACGGGAGCAGTACTTC. Its protein is CASSFRPTALREQYF.

This rearrangement joins TRBV7-6 to TRBJ2-4; no clear D gene. Trimming removed 6 bases from V and 7 bases from J, with 7 bases in between. Looked up from germline, CDR1 is SGHVS and CDR2 is FNYEAQ. The CDR3 extends over 11 amino acids. The chain's CDR3 is CASRMGNIQYF. CDR3 in DNA: TGTGCCAGCAGAATGGGGAACATTCAGTACTTC.

The table lists this clonotype with many counts. V and J are TRBV7-2 and TRBJ2-3, with D maybe TRBD2 (5 bases). Trimming left V 5 bases short and J 10 bases short, with 19 bases between. This CDR3 has 14 residues. Germline V gene data show CDR1 as SGHTA and CDR2 as FQGNSA. CDR3 nucleotide sequence: TGTGCCAGCAGCGGAGGCCTCTCACCTAGGGCGCAGTATTTT. This encodes CASSGGLSPRAQYF.

This clonotype was counted at least ten times. This rearrangement joins TRBV25-1 to TRBJ2-3; D remains ambiguous. Trimming stripped 4 bases from V and 0 bases from J, with 8 bases between. The CDR3 runs to 14 residues. Germline V gene data show CDR1 as MGHDK and CDR2 as SYGVNS. The CDR3 coding sequence is TGTGCCAGCAGTGGTTATTCTAGCACAGATACGCAGTATTTT. It is translated as CASSGYSSTDTQYF.

Worth noting for this clonotype: This may arise from a read error, as a much more abundant clone is one base away. The chain employs TRBV11-1 and TRBJ2-3; D call uncertain. The CDR3 has 13 amino acids. Germline V lookup: CDR1 SGHAT, CDR2 FQDESV (reference sequence). Trimming stripped 4 bases from V and 10 bases from J, with 15 bases between. The CDR3 is CASSSLPPVAQYF. The DNA of the CDR3 is TGTGCCAGCAGCTCGCTTCCCCCTGTGGCGCAGTATTTT.

This clonotype was counted at least ten times. CDR3 loop: CASSQSTTGGKETQYF. DNA for the CDR3: TGCGCCAGCAGCCAATCAACGACAGGGGGCAAAGAGACCCAGTACTTC. J is TRBJ2-5 and V is TRBV4-3; 10 nucleotides agree with TRBD1. The germline V gene encodes CDR1 LGHNA and CDR2 YSLEER. J gave up 3 bases and V 2 bases, and 6 bases lay outside the gene matches. This CDR3 is 16 amino acids long.

This clonotype was observed a handful of times. The rearrangement uses TRBV2 and TRBJ1-4; D not certain. CDR1 and CDR2 (germline): SNHLY, FYNNEI. The length of the CDR3 is 14 residues. V lost 7 bases and J lost 2, with 11 bases in between. The CDR3 reads CASNVSPTNEKLFF. CDR3 nucleotides: TGTGCCAGCAATGTGAGCCCGACTAATGAAAAACTGTTTTTT. Complete variable domain (other parts from reference TRBV2 and TRBJ1-4): EPEVTQTPSHQVTQMGQEVILRCVPISNHLYFYWYRQILGQKVEFLVSFYNNEISEKSEIFDDQFSVERPDGSNFTLKIRSTKLEDSAMYFCASNVSPTNEKLFFGSGTQLSVL.

The chain combines TRBV5-4 with TRBJ2-7; D may correspond to TRBD1 or TRBD2 (5 bases each). CDR1 is SGHNT and CDR2 is YYREEE in the germline V gene (reference sequence). The CDR3 spans 14 residues. V lost 5 bases to trimming and J lost 6 bases, with 18 bases between them. The DNA of the CDR3 is TGTGCCAGCAGGGACCAGGGAGTACGTGGCGAGCAGTACTTC. This sequence encodes CASRDQGVRGEQYF.

To note about this clonotype: A much more abundant neighbour one base away suggests this may be a read error. The V call is TRBV5-5, the J call TRBJ2-2; D uncertain. There are 14 residues in the CDR3. The germline V and J ends were trimmed by 6 bases and 6 bases, with 15 bases remaining between them. CDR1 is SGHKS, CDR2 YYEKEE, per germline (reference sequence). CDR3 in amino acids: CASIPDPIAGELFF. The DNA for the CDR3 is TGTGCCAGCATCCCGGACCCGATCGCCGGGGAGCTGTTTTTT.

This chain uses TRBV19 with TRBJ1-6; TRBD1 is a possible D gene (5 bases). The CDR3 contains 15 residues. Germline V gene data show CDR1 as LNHDA and CDR2 as SQIVND (reference sequence). The CDR3 DNA is TGTGTTAGTAGCAAAACTTCAGGGACTAATTCACCCCTCCACTTT. Encoded protein: CVSSKTSGTNSPLHF.

V gene TRBV2 combines with J gene TRBJ2-3, with a weak D call TRBD2 (5 bases). CDR1 is SNHLY, CDR2 FYNNEI, per germline. There are 14 residues in the CDR3. Trimming removed 10 bases at V and 0 bases at J, with 14 bases between. This chain's CDR3 is CATTRGLSTDTQYF. DNA of the CDR3: TGTGCCACCACGAGAGGGCTGAGCACAGATACGCAGTATTTT.

In this sample, this clonotype turned up a few times. The chain joins TRBV20-1 to TRBJ1-2; D call uncertain. Germline values: CDR1 DFQATT, CDR2 SNEGSKA (reference sequence). Trimming pared 3 bases from V and 3 bases from J, leaving 11 bases between. The CDR3 consists of 13 residues. The CDR3 DNA sequence: TGCAGTGCTAGTAGGGCCGGAGACTATGGCTACACCTTC. This gives the protein CSASRAGDYGYTF.

This clonotype has a count of ten or more. The chain couples TRBV7-2 to TRBJ2-2; possibly TRBD2 for D (6 bases). CDR1 is SGHTA and CDR2 is FQGNSA in the germline V gene. CDR3 size: 15 residues. V was pared by 6 bases and J by 0 bases, with 11 bases between. CDR3 DNA: TGTGCCAGCAGAGGGGAGGTCACGAACACCGGGGAGCTGTTTTTT. It translates to CASRGEVTNTGELFF. The entire variable domain, with the rest obtained from reference TRBV7-2 and TRBJ2-2, is as follows: GAGVSQSPSNKVTEKGKDVELRCDPISGHTALYWYRQSLGQGLEFLIYFQGNSAPDKSGLPSDRFSAERTGGSVSTLTIQRTQQEDSAVYLCASRGEVTNTGELFFGEGSRLTVL.

This clonotype occurred a few times. This sequence joins TRBV15 and TRBJ1-6; 9 nucleotides agree with TRBD1. There are 14 residues in the CDR3. The germline V gene encodes CDR1 LNHNV and CDR2 YYDKDF (reference sequence). V dropped 5 bases and J dropped 7; count of bases not matched to a gene: 3. The CDR3 is CATSGGTGNSPLHF. The CDR3 DNA follows: TGTGCCACCAGCGGCGGGACAGGGAATTCACCCCTCCACTTT.

Remarks on this clonotype: Being one base from a much bigger clone, this may be a read error. CDR3 in amino acids: CASSLRLTGSYEQYF. The CDR3 nucleotides are TGTGCCAGCAGCTTGCGGCTGACAGGGTCCTACGAGCAGTACTTC. The V gene is TRBV7-8, the J gene TRBJ2-7; TRBD1 matches at 7 bases. The CDR3 runs to 15 residues. Germline V gene lookup returns CDR1 SGHVS and CDR2 FQNEAQ. With 3 bases clipped from V and 1 base from J, the junction kept 6 bases outside the gene matches.